The 24 T cell receptor beta chains below all came from one sample that was sequenced in a study of CD8+ T cells in alopecia areata. cDNA serving as the sequencing template came from extracted, reverse transcribed RNA. Sequenced by immunoSEQ multiplex PCR; TCRdb stores in-frame clones only, minus some. The repertoire holds roughly 14,000 clones, with 58% as singletons. In a group of five patients, CD4+ cells were sorted into CD25+CD127- cells. The sample taken for sequencing was CD4+ Tregs sorted from blood. These receptors came from a human donor with alopecia areata.

V usage is TRBV5-1 and J usage is TRBJ2-2; D not resolved. Trimming removed 4 bases at V and 0 bases at J, with 13 bases between. Germline CDR1 reads SGHRS; CDR2 reads YFSETQ. The CDR3 covers 16 residues. The DNA for the CDR3 is TGCGCCAGCAGCCTGACGGGCGCCCCGAACACCGGGGAGCTGTTTTTT. Its translation is CASSLTGAPNTGELFF.

The CDR3 nucleotides read TGCGCCAGCAGCTTTGTTAGCGGGCCTAAGGGCAGGAATGAGCAGTTCTTC. As protein: CASSFVSGPKGRNEQFF. The chain is built from TRBV5-1 and TRBJ2-1, with TRBD2 matching 7 bases. The CDR3 has 17 amino acids. Germline V lookup: CDR1 SGHRS, CDR2 YFSETQ. V was pared by 2 bases and J by 7 bases, with 15 bases of the junction left unmatched.

The chain has TRBV5-1 and TRBJ2-5; a possible D gene is TRBD2 (6 bases). This CDR3 is 15 amino acids long. Germline V gene lookup returns CDR1 SGHRS and CDR2 YFSETQ. With 5 bases removed from V and 6 bases from J, the gap between germline ends came to 20 bases. Here the CDR3 reads CASSPGTSYNKTQYF. In DNA, the CDR3 is TGCGCCAGCAGTCCGGGCACTAGCTACAATAAGACCCAGTACTTC.

The chain uses TRBV28 and TRBJ1-1; D unclear. CDR3 length: 14 residues. CDR1 MDHEN and CDR2 SYDVKM come from the germline V gene. Between the trimmed V and J ends, which lost 6 bases and 0 bases, there was a span of 11 bases. The CDR3 nucleotides are TGTGCCAGCAGGGGTGGTGGCTTGAACACTGAAGCTTTCTTT. Protein: CASRGGGLNTEAFF.

This sequence joins TRBV5-1 and TRBJ2-7, with a weak D call TRBD2 (6 bases). The length of the CDR3 is 15 residues. From germline, CDR1 is SGHRS and CDR2 YFSETQ. Trimming shortened V by 2 bases and J by 4 bases, and 16 bases separated the two germline ends. The CDR3 DNA follows: TGCGCCAGCAGCTTAGGCGGGGCCGACATTTACGAGCAGTACTTC. Protein sequence: CASSLGGADIYEQYF.

V gene TRBV5-4 combines with J gene TRBJ2-5; TRBD2 might be the D (5 bases). This CDR3 is built from 17 residues. CDR1 is SGHNT and CDR2 is YYREEE in the germline V gene (reference sequence). The V gene lost 0 bases and the J gene lost 5 bases, with 20 bases spanning the gap. The CDR3 DNA reads TGTGCCAGCAGCTTGGCCAGCGGAGGAAAAAGCATCGAGACCCAGTACTTC. Translated, it gives CASSLASGGKSIETQYF.

The J gene is TRBJ1-5, the V gene TRBV18; D perhaps matches TRBD1 (6 bases). Germline CDR1 and CDR2: KGHSH and LQKENI. Trimming left V 5 bases short and J 5 bases short, with 19 bases between. The CDR3 has 16 residues. CDR3 sequence reads: CASSTTPTGRHQPQHF. CDR3 sequence (DNA): TGTGCCAGCTCAACAACTCCGACAGGTCGCCATCAGCCCCAGCATTTT.

In its sample, this clone was seen a few times. The chain is built from TRBV5-1 and TRBJ2-7; D is perhaps TRBD2 (6 bases). The CDR3 contains 16 residues. V shed 0 bases and J shed 3 bases, with 16 bases lying between them. Germline V CDR1 and CDR2: SGHRS, YFSETQ. The CDR3 DNA is TGCGCCAGCAGCTTGGGGGTCGGAGGGCGTGTCTACGAGCAGTACTTC. This translates into CASSLGVGGRVYEQYF.

This clone was found a few times. The rearrangement links TRBV27 to TRBJ2-2; 9 bases map to TRBD1. The trim removed 2 bases at V and 4 bases at J, leaving 5 bases unmatched. This CDR3 contains 16 residues. CDR1 is MNHEY, CDR2 SMNVEV, per germline (reference sequence). The CDR3 sequence is CASSLGTGFSTGELFF. The CDR3 coding sequence is TGTGCCAGCAGTTTAGGGACAGGGTTTTCCACCGGGGAGCTGTTTTTT.

This clone appeared a few times. J is TRBJ2-3 and V is TRBV7-9; no reliable D call. Germline loops: CDR1 SEHNR, CDR2 FQNEAQ (reference sequence). V shed 0 bases and J shed 1 base, with 8 bases lying between them. The length of the CDR3 is 15 residues. DNA for the CDR3: TGTGCCAGCAGCTTAGCCCAGCCCGGCACAGATACGCAGTATTTT. Translated: CASSLAQPGTDTQYF.

This clone has just a few counts. The V gene is TRBV5-1, the J gene TRBJ2-1, with TRBD2 matching over 9 bases. V dropped 3 bases and J dropped 0; count of bases not matched to a gene: 10. This CDR3 is 18 amino acids long. The germline V gene encodes CDR1 SGHRS and CDR2 YFSETQ. The DNA of the CDR3 is TGCGCCAGCAGCTCGGCGGGAGGGCTACGGAGCTCCTACAATGAGCAGTTCTTC. Translating it yields CASSSAGGLRSSYNEQFF.

This clone has just one count. The chain links TRBV5-1 to TRBJ1-3; 9 bases agree with TRBD1. The CDR3 loop spans 15 amino acids. The V gene end was trimmed by 0 bases and the J gene end by 7 bases; junction bases not matched to a gene: 5. Germline assignment: CDR1 SGHRS and CDR2 YFSETQ. CDR3 DNA: TGCGCCAGCAGCTTGGACAACAGGGGGCGTAACACCATATATTTT. It is translated as CASSLDNRGRNTIYF.

The chain uses TRBV27 and TRBJ2-7, with D unresolved. This CDR3 spans 15 amino acids. The V end lost 4 bases, the J end lost 0 bases, and 13 bases lay between the germline ends. The germline V gene encodes CDR1 MNHEY and CDR2 SMNVEV (reference sequence). CDR3 DNA sequence: TGTGCCAGCAGTTACTCGGTCAGGAGCTCCTACGAGCAGTACTTC. Amino acids: CASSYSVRSSYEQYF.

The gene calls are TRBV5-1 and TRBJ2-1; 8 bases line up with TRBD1. The CDR3 loop spans 13 amino acids. The junction had 6 bases not matched to a gene; V was cut back by 4 bases and J by 9 bases. The germline CDR1 and CDR2 sequences are SGHRS and YFSETQ. This CDR3 is CASSAGTGGEQFF. Here the CDR3 DNA reads TGCGCCAGCAGCGCTGGGACAGGTGGTGAGCAGTTCTTC.

The chain recombines TRBV12-5 with TRBJ1-1; D gene uncertain. V lost 2 bases and J 2 bases, leaving 6 bases between the germline ends. The CDR3 is made up of 13 amino acids. Germline loops: CDR1 LGHNT, CDR2 FRNRAP. This CDR3 reads CASGLSFNTEAFF. For the CDR3, the DNA is TGTGCTAGTGGTTTGAGTTTTAACACTGAAGCTTTCTTT.

This clone was counted only a few times. The rearrangement joins TRBV4-1 to TRBJ1-1; 9 bases are a match to TRBD1. V was clipped by 8 bases and J by 5 bases; unmatched bases: 15. CDR1 is MGHRA, CDR2 YSYEKL, per germline. The CDR3 has 16 amino acids. CDR3 bases: TGCGCCAGCCGGTGGGACAGGGAGCGAAGGGCTACTGAAGCTTTCTTT. Its protein product is CASRWDRERRATEAFF.

The chain carries TRBV2 and TRBJ1-5; D unresolved. Germline CDR1 SNHLY, CDR2 FYNNEI. The V and J ends lost 8 bases and 4 bases respectively, with 18 bases between them. There are 15 residues in the CDR3. The CDR3 region is CASCAGPGGNQPQHF. DNA of the CDR3: TGTGCCAGCTGCGCCGGTCCCGGCGGGAATCAGCCCCAGCATTTT. Looking up the rest from reference TRBV2 and TRBJ1-5 gives the full variable domain: EPEVTQTPSHQVTQMGQEVILRCVPISNHLYFYWYRQILGQKVEFLVSFYNNEISEKSEIFDDQFSVERPDGSNFTLKIRSTKLEDSAMYFCASCAGPGGNQPQHFGDGTRLSIL.

This rearrangement joins TRBV27 to TRBJ2-7; tentative D call: TRBD2 (6 bases). The CDR3 spans 15 residues. Per the germline V gene, CDR1 is MNHEY and CDR2 is SMNVEV (reference sequence). V was shortened by 3 bases and J by 7 bases, with 19 bases between the two germline ends. Here the CDR3 DNA reads TGTGCCAGCAGTTTTCCCCCGGGAGCGGGCGGGGAGCAGTACTTC. Encoded protein: CASSFPPGAGGEQYF.

This rearrangement joins TRBV7-9 to TRBJ2-1, with 11 bases identical to TRBD2. The CDR3 contains 16 residues. After removal of 5 bases from V and 4 bases from J, the junction contained 7 bases not matched to a gene. From germline, CDR1 is SEHNR and CDR2 FQNEAQ (reference sequence). The CDR3 protein is CASSLRLAGMYNEQFF. DNA for the CDR3: TGTGCCAGCAGCCTCAGACTAGCGGGAATGTACAATGAGCAGTTCTTC.

The rearrangement links TRBV6-6 to TRBJ2-1, with 8 nucleotides matching TRBD2. The CDR3 contains 15 residues. V shed 2 bases and J 12 bases; nucleotides not matched to a gene: 12. From germline, CDR1 is MNHNY and CDR2 SVGAGI (reference sequence). In nucleotides, the CDR3 is TGTGCCAGCAGTTACCCGGGACTAGTGGGCTTTCGGCAGTTCTTC. It yields the protein CASSYPGLVGFRQFF.

The V gene is TRBV23-1, the J gene TRBJ2-5, with D tentatively TRBD1 (7 bases). The DNA end is more similar to TRBJ2-7, so the J call may be wrong. TRBV23-1 carries the ORF label, with uncertain function. The CDR3 runs 14 residues. CDR3 DNA: TGCGCCAAGTCGTCAGGGGGGCGTTTCGGCGAGCAGTACTTC. Translation: CAKSSGGRFGEQYF.

The V gene is TRBV5-1, the J gene TRBJ2-7; a weak D match, TRBD2 (5 bases). The CDR3 length is 16 residues. Germline V gives CDR1 SGHRS, CDR2 YFSETQ. Trimming removed 4 bases from V and 0 bases from J, with 17 bases in between. CDR3: CASSPRGRGSSYEQYF. The CDR3 DNA reads TGCGCCAGCAGCCCGCGTGGCCGGGGAAGCTCCTACGAGCAGTACTTC.

For the CDR3, the DNA is TGTGCCAGTCGGTCCGGGACAGGGGGCTCAAGGGAGCAGTTCTTC. Residues: CASRSGTGGSREQFF. The chain joins TRBV19 to TRBJ2-1; 12 positions agree with TRBD1. Germline values: CDR1 LNHDA, CDR2 SQIVND (reference sequence). The trim removed 8 bases at V and 10 bases at J, leaving 12 bases unmatched. The CDR3 sequence is 15 residues long.

The chain recombines TRBV20-1 with TRBJ2-1; D is undetermined. Germline CDR1 DFQATT, CDR2 SNEGSKA (reference sequence). The CDR3 is 11 amino acids. Trimming took 3 bases from V and 10 from J, leaving 10 bases between them. CDR3 sequence (DNA): TGCAGTGCTAGCCGATTCGGGGAGCAGTTCTTC. It specifies CSASRFGEQFF.